The sample holds a few counts of the clone carrying this TCR beta chain. This record belongs to a study of identical twins. The CDR3 covers 17 residues. V lost 5 bases, J lost 4 bases, and 9 bases stayed unmatched. Germline V gives CDR1 MNHNS, CDR2 SASEGT. TCRdb re-called the 5' RACE reads through MiXCR, storing one row per CDR3 protein. The table lists 400,000 to 600,000 distinct CDR3 sequences, 20% to 25% of them singletons. A further study also used this sample, focusing on yellow fever vaccine responses in identical twins.

The TCR originated in a woman between 18 and 30 years old in good health. The gene calls are TRBV6-1 and TRBJ2-2, with 11 bases that match TRBD2. Sequences were obtained from CD4+ T cells sorted from blood. The CDR3 protein is CASSLRLAGKGTGELFF. The DNA of the CDR3 is TGTGCCAGCAGTCTGAGACTAGCGGGAAAGGGCACCGGGGAGCTGTTTTTT.